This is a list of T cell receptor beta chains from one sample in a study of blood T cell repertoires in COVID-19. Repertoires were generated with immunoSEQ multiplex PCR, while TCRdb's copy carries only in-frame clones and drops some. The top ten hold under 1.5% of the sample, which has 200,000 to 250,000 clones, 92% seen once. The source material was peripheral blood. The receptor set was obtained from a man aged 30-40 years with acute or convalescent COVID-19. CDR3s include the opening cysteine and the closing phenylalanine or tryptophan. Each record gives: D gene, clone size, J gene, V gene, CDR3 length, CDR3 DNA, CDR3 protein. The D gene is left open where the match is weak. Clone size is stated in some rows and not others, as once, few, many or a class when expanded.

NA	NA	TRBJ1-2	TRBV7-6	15	TGTGCCAGCAGCTTAGGCGCCGGAGGTTTCCGTGGCTACACCTTC	CASSLGAGGFRGYTF
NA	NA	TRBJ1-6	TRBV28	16	TGTGCCAGCAGTTTTTCTGGGCCGCCCTATAATTCACCCCTCCACTTT	CASSFSGPPYNSPLHF
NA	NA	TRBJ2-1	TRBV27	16	TGTGCCAGCAGTTTAATTTTCGGGGACTCCTACAATGAGCAGTTCTTC	CASSLIFGDSYNEQFF
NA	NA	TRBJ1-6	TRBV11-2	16	TGTGCCAGCAGCTTTAGAACCGGGGGCTATAATTCACCCCTCCACTTT	CASSFRTGGYNSPLHF
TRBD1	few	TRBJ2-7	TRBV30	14	TGTGCCTGGAGCCGGAGGACAGGGGGCGGCGAGCAGTACTTC	CAWSRRTGGGEQYF
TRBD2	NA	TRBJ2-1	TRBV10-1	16	TGCGCCAGCAGTGAGGGGACTAGCGGGCTGGACAATGAGCAGTTCTTC	CASSEGTSGLDNEQFF
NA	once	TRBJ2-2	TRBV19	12	TGTGCCAGTAATCCACGGGCCGGGGAGCTGTTTTTT	CASNPRAGELFF
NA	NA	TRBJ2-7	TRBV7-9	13	TGTGCCAGCAGCTCTATAACAAGGAAGGAGAAGTACTTC	CASSSITRKEKYF
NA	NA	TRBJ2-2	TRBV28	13	TGTGCCATCTCAGGGTTGAGGACCGGGGAGCTGTTTTTT	CAISGLRTGELFF
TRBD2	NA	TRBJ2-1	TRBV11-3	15	TGTGCCAGCAGCTCCCTAGCGGGGCCATACAATGAGCAGTTCTTC	CASSSLAGPYNEQFF